Described below is a single TCR beta chain sequence and its context. This clone was seen a handful of times. The target of this receptor is not known. Base qualities are not at hand, and no much larger clone is one base apart. The library was built by means of the immunoSEQ multiplex PCR assay. RNA was extracted from all samples and reverse transcribed into cDNA as template for TCR sequencing. First-strand cDNA was synthesized with SuperScript III using a 2:1 mix of oligo-dT and random hexamers. A synthetic immune receptor repertoire was used to gauge amplification bias, and whatever bias remained was removed computationally. On the authors' methods: Raw reads were preprocessed to remove errors, and CDR3 was defined according to IMGT conventions as the region from the conserved cysteine to phenylalanine. Clonality was computed by normalizing Shannon entropy by log2 of the number of productive unique TCRs and subtracting the result from 1. Scalp TCRbeta sequences were cross-referenced with sorted blood CD4 and CD8 repertoires so that the CD4 or CD8 identity of scalp clones could be inferred. What TCRdb holds here is the immuneACCESS table cut down to in-frame rearrangements. Part of the clones is not present; checked against another copy, under half of the missing clones reflect an unresolved V gene, and the others are unexplained. That table is the source of V, J and clone size, and D and trimming were worked out from the DNA. A total of around 200,000 clones appear in this sample, roughly 63% of them only once. 1.7% of the sample lies in the top ten.

These data come from a study of CD8+ T cells in alopecia areata (dated by TCRdb to the late 2010s). Background on the whole study: The treated patients took part in an open-label pilot trial in which moderate-to-severe alopecia areata was treated with oral tofacitinib at 5 to 10 mg twice daily. Patients stayed on tofacitinib for 6 to 18 months and then had 6 months of follow-up off drug so that delayed response and recurrence could be assessed. To study T cell clonal expansion in alopecia areata, the researchers applied high-throughput TCRbeta sequencing to both the C3H/HeJ mouse model and human patients. On the human side, TCRbeta sequencing was run on scalp tissue and on sorted CD4+ and CD8+ peripheral blood T cells from healthy controls and from alopecia areata patients with either patchy or totalis/universalis disease. Biopsies were taken from tofacitinib-treated patients at baseline and at 4 and 24 weeks of treatment, and a later scalp biopsy was taken in several of the tofacitinib-treated patients. Clonality in the scalp was compared among normal scalp (n=4), patchy alopecia areata scalp (n=8), and alopecia totalis/universalis scalp (n=8). RNA came from the PAXgene miRNA kit for fixed scalp, the miRNeasy kit for PBMCs, and the RNeasy kit for mouse skin. immunoSEQ multiplex PCR using 35 Vbeta forward primers and 13 Jbeta reverse primers was used to amplify TCRbeta CDR3 regions.

The sample's time point label is to be understood as: baseline before oral tofacitinib. From alopecia areata patients, peripheral blood was collected along with lesional scalp punch biopsies. PBMCs were isolated by density centrifugation and stained for CD3, CD4 and CD8, after which CD4+ and CD8+ T cells were sorted on a FACSAria. Overall results and qualifications from the work: Scalp TCR repertoire analysis is complicated because resident alphabeta T cells in normal human skin are also sequenced, whereas mouse skin is dominated by gammadelta T cells. Higher clonality and more expanded CD8+ clones were observed in lesional scalp than in normal scalp, particularly in alopecia totalis/universalis, a finding suggestive of antigenic drive. Compared with mice, TCR sequences shared between patients were less clear, possibly partly because of HLA diversity across the patient population.

This receptor was obtained from a human donor with alopecia areata. The sequencing here drew on CD4+ T cells sorted from blood, taken at week 0.

CDR3 sequence: CASSSGRLDTIYF. The DNA sequence reads TGTGCCAGCAGTTCCGGGAGGCTAGACACCATATATTTT. The chain links TRBV28 with TRBJ1-3; no D gene call is confident. Measured from the cysteine to the phenylalanine, the CDR3 is 13 residues long. Of the read, only the CDR3 DNA is kept; its 39 bases are in frame from base 1. Trimming costs V 4 bases and J 8 bases, and their ends lie 12 bases apart. The germline V gene sets CDR1 to MDHEN and CDR2 to SYDVKM. The reference TRBV28 and TRBJ1-3 proteins fill in what lies around the CDR3, so the full variable domain reads DVKVTQSSRYLVKRTGEKVFLECVQDMDHENMFWYRQDPGLGLRLIYFSYDVKMKEKGDIPEGYSVSREKKERFSLILESASTNQTSMYLCASSSGRLDTIYFGEGSWLTVV.